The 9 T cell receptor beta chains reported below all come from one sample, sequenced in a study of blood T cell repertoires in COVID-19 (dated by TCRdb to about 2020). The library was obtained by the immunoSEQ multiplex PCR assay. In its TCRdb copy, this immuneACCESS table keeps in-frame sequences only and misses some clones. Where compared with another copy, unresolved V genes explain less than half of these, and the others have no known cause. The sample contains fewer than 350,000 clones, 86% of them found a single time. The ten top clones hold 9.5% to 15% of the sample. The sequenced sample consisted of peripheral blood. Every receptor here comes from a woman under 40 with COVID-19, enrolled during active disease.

CDR3 loop: CASSGTAGSYGYTF. The CDR3, as DNA: TGTGCCAGCAGTGGGACAGCGGGAAGCTATGGCTACACCTTC. V gene TRBV2 combines with J gene TRBJ1-2; D is possibly TRBD1 (6 bases). The CDR3 loop spans 14 amino acids. Trimming removed 4 bases from V and 4 bases from J, with 13 bases in between. Germline CDR1 and CDR2: SNHLY and FYNNEI.

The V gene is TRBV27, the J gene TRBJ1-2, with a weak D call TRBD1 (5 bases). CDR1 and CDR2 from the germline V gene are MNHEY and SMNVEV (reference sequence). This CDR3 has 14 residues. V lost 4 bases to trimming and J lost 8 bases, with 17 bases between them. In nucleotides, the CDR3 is TGTGCCAGCAGTTCGGGACGTTACCGGGGGGGCTACACCTTC. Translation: CASSSGRYRGGYTF.

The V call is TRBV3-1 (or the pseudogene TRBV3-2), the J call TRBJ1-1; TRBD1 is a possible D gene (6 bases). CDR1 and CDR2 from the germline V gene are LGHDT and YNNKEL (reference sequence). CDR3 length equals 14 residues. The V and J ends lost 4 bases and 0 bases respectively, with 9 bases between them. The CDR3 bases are TGTGCCAGCAGCCCAGGGGTCATGAACACTGAAGCTTTCTTT. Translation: CASSPGVMNTEAFF.

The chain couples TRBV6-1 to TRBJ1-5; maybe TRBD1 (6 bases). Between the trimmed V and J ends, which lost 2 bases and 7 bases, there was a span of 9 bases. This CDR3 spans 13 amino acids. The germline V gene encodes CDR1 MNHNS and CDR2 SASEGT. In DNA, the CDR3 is TGTGCCAGCAGTGAATACAGGGACCAGCCCCAGCATTTT. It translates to CASSEYRDQPQHF.

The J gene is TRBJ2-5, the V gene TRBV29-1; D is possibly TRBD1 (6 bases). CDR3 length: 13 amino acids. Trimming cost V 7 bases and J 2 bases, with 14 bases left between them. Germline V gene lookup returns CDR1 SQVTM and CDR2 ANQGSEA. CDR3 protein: CSAQGRAQETQYF. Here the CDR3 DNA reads TGCAGCGCACAGGGAAGGGCACAAGAGACCCAGTACTTC.

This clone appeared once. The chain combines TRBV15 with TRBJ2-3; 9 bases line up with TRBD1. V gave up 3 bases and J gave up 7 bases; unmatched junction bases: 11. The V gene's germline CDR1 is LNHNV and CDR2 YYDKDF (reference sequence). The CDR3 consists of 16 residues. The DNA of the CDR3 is TGTGCCACCAGCAGCCCCGGGACAGGGTCTAGAAATACGCAGTATTTT. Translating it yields CATSSPGTGSRNTQYF. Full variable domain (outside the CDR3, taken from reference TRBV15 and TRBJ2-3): DAMVIQNPRYQVTQFGKPVTLSCSQTLNHNVMYWYQQKSSQAPKLLFHYYDKDFNNEADTPDNFQSRRPNTSFCFLDIRSPGLGDTAMYLCATSSPGTGSRNTQYFGPGTRLTVL.

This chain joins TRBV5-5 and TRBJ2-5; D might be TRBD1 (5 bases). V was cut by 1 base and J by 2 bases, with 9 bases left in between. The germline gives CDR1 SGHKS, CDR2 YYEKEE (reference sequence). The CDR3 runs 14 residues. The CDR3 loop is CASSLWTFQETQYF. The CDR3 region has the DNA TGTGCCAGCAGCTTGTGGACATTTCAAGAGACCCAGTACTTC.

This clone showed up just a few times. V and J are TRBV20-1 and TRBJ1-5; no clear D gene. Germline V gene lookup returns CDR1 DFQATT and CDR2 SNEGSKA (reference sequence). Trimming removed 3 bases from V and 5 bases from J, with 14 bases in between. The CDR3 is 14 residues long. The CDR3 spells CSASISGSYQPQHF. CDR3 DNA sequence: TGCAGTGCTAGTATCTCGGGTTCGTATCAGCCCCAGCATTTT.

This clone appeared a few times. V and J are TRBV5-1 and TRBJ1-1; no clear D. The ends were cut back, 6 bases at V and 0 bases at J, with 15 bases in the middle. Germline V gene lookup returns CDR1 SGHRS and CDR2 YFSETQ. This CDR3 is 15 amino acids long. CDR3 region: CASNPRESMNTEAFF. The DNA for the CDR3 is TGCGCCAGCAACCCCCGAGAGTCCATGAACACTGAAGCTTTCTTT.